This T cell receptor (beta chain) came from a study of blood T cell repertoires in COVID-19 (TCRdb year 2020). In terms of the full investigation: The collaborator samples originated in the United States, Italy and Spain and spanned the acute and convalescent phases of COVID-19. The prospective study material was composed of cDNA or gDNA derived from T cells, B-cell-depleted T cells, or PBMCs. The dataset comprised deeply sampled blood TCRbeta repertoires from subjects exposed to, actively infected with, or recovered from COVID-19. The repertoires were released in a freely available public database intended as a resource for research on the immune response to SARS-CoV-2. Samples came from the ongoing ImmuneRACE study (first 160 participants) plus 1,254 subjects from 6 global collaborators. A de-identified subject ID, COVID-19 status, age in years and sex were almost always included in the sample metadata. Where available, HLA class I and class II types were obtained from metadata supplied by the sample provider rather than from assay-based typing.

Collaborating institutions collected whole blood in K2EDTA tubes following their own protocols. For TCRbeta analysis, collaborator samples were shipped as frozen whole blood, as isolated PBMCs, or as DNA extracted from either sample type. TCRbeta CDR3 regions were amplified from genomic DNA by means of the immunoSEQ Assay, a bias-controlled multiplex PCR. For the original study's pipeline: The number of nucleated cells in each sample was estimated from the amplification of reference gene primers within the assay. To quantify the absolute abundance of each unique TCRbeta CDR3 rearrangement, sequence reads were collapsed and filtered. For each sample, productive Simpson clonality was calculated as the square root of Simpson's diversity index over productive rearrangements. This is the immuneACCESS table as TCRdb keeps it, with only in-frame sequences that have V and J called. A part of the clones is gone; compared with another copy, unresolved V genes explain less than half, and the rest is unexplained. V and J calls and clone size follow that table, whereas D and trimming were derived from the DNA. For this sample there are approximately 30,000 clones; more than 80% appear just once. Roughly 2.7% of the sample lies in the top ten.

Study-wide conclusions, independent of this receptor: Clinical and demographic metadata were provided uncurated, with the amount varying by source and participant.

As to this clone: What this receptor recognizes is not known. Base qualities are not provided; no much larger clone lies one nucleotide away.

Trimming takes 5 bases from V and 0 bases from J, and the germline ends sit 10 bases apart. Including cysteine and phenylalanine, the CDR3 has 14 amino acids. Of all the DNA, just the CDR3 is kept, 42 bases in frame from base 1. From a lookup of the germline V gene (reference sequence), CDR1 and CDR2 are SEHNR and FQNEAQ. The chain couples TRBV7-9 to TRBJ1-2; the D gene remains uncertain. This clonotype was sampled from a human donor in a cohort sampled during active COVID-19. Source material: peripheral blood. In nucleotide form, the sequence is TGTGCCAGCAGCCAACATGGTTCTAACTATGGCTACACCTTC. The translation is CASSQHGSNYGYTF.